These 5 T cell receptor beta chains originate from one sample sequenced in a study of T cells in Graves' hyperthyroidism and ophthalmopathy. TCR beta CDR3 regions were amplified from RNA. First-round RT-PCR of the TCR CDR3 relied on the HTBI primer set. One entry per CDR3 protein, called by TCRdb with MiXCR from the multiplex PCR reads. The data show some 510,000 distinct CDR3 sequences, with less than 25% seen just once and 26% held by the top ten. Sequenced: blood. All receptors derive from a man aged 18 to 30 with Graves' hyperthyroidism.

This clonotype occurred a few times. V usage is TRBV7-2 and J usage is TRBJ2-5, with D tentatively TRBD2 (5 bases). CDR3 length equals 14 residues. Trimming removed 2 bases at V and 5 bases at J, with 12 bases between. Germline CDR1 SGHTA, CDR2 FQGNSA. Here the CDR3 DNA reads TGTGCCAGCAGCTTAAGACTACTGGGGGAGACCCAGTACTTC. Amino acid sequence: CASSLRLLGETQYF.

This clonotype was observed once. This chain joins TRBV6-1 and TRBJ2-7; no definite D call. CDR1 is MNHNS, CDR2 SASEGT, per germline. Trimming left V 7 bases short and J 3 bases short, with 13 bases between. The CDR3 is made up of 13 amino acids. CDR3 DNA: TGTGCCAGCACCTCCCTGTTCGGCTACGAGCAGTACTTC. Amino acid sequence: CASTSLFGYEQYF.

The chain has TRBV25-1 and TRBJ2-5; maybe TRBD2 (5 bases). CDR1 is MGHDK, CDR2 SYGVNS, per germline. Trimming took 1 base from V and 5 from J, leaving 11 bases between them. The CDR3 covers 14 residues. The CDR3 DNA is TGTGCCAGCAGTGAATTAGAGGGAGAGGAGACCCAGTACTTC. Residues: CASSELEGEETQYF.

The sample holds many counts of this clonotype. The gene calls are TRBV28 and TRBJ2-7; 9 bases agree with TRBD1. J lost 3 bases, V lost 3 bases, and 6 bases had no gene match. The germline gives CDR1 MDHEN, CDR2 SYDVKM. This CDR3 spans 15 amino acids. This chain's CDR3 is CASSFGSGQGYEQYF. The CDR3 coding sequence is TGTGCCAGCAGTTTTGGATCGGGACAGGGCTACGAGCAGTACTTC.

The sample holds many counts of this clonotype. The gene calls are TRBV27 and TRBJ1-1; D gene ambiguous. The germline V gene encodes CDR1 MNHEY and CDR2 SMNVEV (reference sequence). The CDR3 has 13 amino acids. The ends were cut back, 4 bases at V and 5 bases at J, with 11 bases in the middle. The CDR3 here is CASSSGPRTEAFF. CDR3 bases: TGTGCCAGCAGTTCGGGTCCTCGGACTGAAGCTTTCTTT.